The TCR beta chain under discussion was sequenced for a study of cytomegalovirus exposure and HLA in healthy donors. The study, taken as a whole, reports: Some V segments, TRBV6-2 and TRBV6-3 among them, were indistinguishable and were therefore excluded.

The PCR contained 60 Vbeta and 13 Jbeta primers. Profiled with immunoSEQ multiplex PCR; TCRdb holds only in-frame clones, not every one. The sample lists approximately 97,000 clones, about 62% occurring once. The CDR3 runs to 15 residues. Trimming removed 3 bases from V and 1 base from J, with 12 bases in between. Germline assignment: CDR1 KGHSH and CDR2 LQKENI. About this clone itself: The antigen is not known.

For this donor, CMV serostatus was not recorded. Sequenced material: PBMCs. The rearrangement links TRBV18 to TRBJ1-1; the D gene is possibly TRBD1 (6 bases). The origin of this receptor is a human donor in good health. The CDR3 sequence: CASSPRAGANTEAFF. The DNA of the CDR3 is TGTGCCAGCTCACCGCGGGCAGGGGCGAACACTGAAGCTTTCTTT.